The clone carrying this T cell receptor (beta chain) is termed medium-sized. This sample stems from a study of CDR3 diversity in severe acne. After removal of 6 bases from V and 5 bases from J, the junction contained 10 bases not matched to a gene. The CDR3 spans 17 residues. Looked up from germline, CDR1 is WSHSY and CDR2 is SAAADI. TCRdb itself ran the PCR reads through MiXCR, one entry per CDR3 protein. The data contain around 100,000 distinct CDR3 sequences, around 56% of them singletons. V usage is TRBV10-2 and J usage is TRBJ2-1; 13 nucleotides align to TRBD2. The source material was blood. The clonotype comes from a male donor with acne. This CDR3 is CASRQTSGLAGNNEQFF. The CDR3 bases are TGCGCCAGCAGACAGACTTCGGGACTAGCGGGAAACAATGAGCAGTTCTTC.